This entry describes one T cell receptor beta chain. The antigen it binds to is not known. Base-call qualities are not available, and no considerably larger clone is one nucleotide away. The sample comes from a study of T cell responses to AZD1222 COVID-19 vaccine (dated by TCRdb to the early 2020s). At the level of the whole study: TCR sequencing covered over 230 trial participants: around 210 given two doses of AZD1222 and about 26 given two doses of MenACWY control vaccine. Trial participants were enrolled by age into subgroups of 18-55, 56-69 and 70-plus years, and around 150, 28 and 57 TCR-sequenced participants, respectively, were included in these subgroups.

According to the study, the label for this sample's time point signals: about 28 days (+/-7) after the second vaccine dose. Because spike-specific TCR depth and breadth did not differ between the two schedules, AZD1222 recipients who got a second dose at roughly 4 weeks were pooled with those who got a second dose at roughly 12 weeks. Samples from vaccinated people were obtained from the UK trials COV001 and COV002, which included a single-blind randomized controlled phase 2/3 trial of AZD1222 (ChAdOx1 nCoV-19) in healthy adults. For TCRbeta chain sequencing, PBMC samples were collected from trial participants at day 0 and at day 28 after the second dose. Here is what the overall study found, with its caveats: Participants were mostly white British, with more females than males. The authors suggested clonal diversity may have been underestimated. Conclusions about previously exposed vaccinees are limited because only 6 or 7 AZD1222 recipients were SARS-CoV-2 seropositive at baseline. In the small 56-69-year group, the increase in depth fell short of significance, most likely because of low power. The vaccine-associated CD4 TCRs covered the entire spike protein, and the dominant responses fell in regions 160-218 and 743-854. After two AZD1222 doses, spike-specific TCR breadth and depth were significantly higher than at day 0 and than in MenACWY recipients. Epitopes outside the regions mutated in the B.1.351 and B.1.1.7 variants were reportedly recognized by nearly half of the unique spike-specific TCRs. Because no samples from the day 14 peak response were available, repertoires could be characterized only after the peak T cell response.

The CDR3 regions of human TCRbeta chains were analyzed by immunosequencing. In the original analysis: TCRs in the repertoires were compared against a reference library of SARS-CoV-2-specific TCRs that had been generated with the MIRA antigen-specificity platform. Breadth was defined as the fraction of unique TCRs that were SARS-CoV-2-associated. Depth was defined as the fraction of total T cells that were SARS-CoV-2-associated. Each spike-specific TCR was assigned to its reactive spike region and to a CD4 or CD8 class using the MIRA data. Log10-transformed breadth and depth values were compared by one-way ANOVA with Sidak's multiple comparisons tests. Imported from immuneACCESS, the table was reduced by TCRdb to in-frame sequences with V and J called. These copies leave out some clones; in studies compared against another copy, an unresolved V gene accounts for under half, and the cause of the remainder is not known. V, J and clone size derive from that table, while D and trimming were established from the DNA sequence. The sample table records over 110,000 clones; roughly nine tenths of these occur just once. The ten top clones hold roughly 10% of the sample.

The CDR3 goes from the cysteine to the phenylalanine over 13 residues. CDR3 DNA only is kept here, 39 bases in frame from base 1. From a lookup of the germline V gene (reference sequence), CDR1 and CDR2 are DFQATT and SNEGSKA. V is cut by 6 bases and J by 1 base, and the space between the germline ends is 12 bases. Recombination linked TRBV20-1 to TRBJ1-1; the D gene cannot be resolved reliably. This TCR was recovered from an adult who received the AZD1222 COVID-19 vaccine. The source material was peripheral blood, sampled 28 days after the second AZD1222 dose. The CDR3 protein: CSASAGWNTEAFF. The nucleotides read TGCAGTGCAAGTGCGGGTTGGAACACTGAAGCTTTCTTT.